Following are 28 T cell receptor beta chains from one sample sequenced in a study of low-dose radiotherapy and immunotherapy resistance in tumors (dated by TCRdb to 2021 to 2024). For sequencing, an Illumina HiSeq 2500 was employed. To make first-strand cDNA, Superscript III was used along with a set of TRAV- and TRBV-specific primers so that both the TCRalpha and TCRbeta chains were covered. TCRs were amplified with Phusion for around 20 PCR cycles using a constant-region primer together with the adapter attached to the V primers. In TCRdb, the public reads were trimmed at Q25 with fastp and aligned with MiXCR, with productive beta chains retained. Each record represents a unique CDR3 protein, reported with the most common genes and DNA among its rows. For this sample there are 70,000 to 90,000 distinct CDR3 sequences; 18% appear just once. Roughly 3% of the sample belongs to the ten largest clones.

The time point label, read with the paper, signifies: before trial treatment. Source: PBMCs, taken before treatment. Receptor source: a male donor with prostate cancer.

As to this clonotype: Only one base separates this from a far larger clonotype, so it likely reflects a read error. The CDR3 loop reads CASSPTGTSYEQFF. Written as DNA, the CDR3 is TGTGCCAGCAGCCCGACCGGGACTAGCTACGAGCAGTTCTTC. V usage is TRBV13 and J usage is TRBJ2-1; 9 bases are shared with TRBD2. CDR1 PRHDT and CDR2 FYEKMQ come from the germline V gene (reference sequence). The CDR3 has 14 residues. J gave up 10 bases and V 5 bases, and 9 bases lay outside the gene matches. Looking up the rest from reference TRBV13 and TRBJ2-1 gives the full variable domain: AAGVIQSPRHLIKEKRETATLKCYPIPRHDTVYWYQQGPGQDPQFLISFYEKMQSDKGSIPDRFSAQQFSDYHSELNMSSLELGDSALYFCASSPTGTSYEQFFGPGTRLTVL.

This clonotype was observed many times. This chain uses TRBV19 with TRBJ1-6, with D perhaps TRBD1 (6 bases). CDR1 LNHDA and CDR2 SQIVND come from the germline V gene (reference sequence). Trimming cost V 3 bases and J 14 bases, with 20 bases left between them. The CDR3 consists of 15 residues. For the CDR3, the DNA is TGTGCCAGTAGTATTTCTGGACCAGGGGCCCCCACCCTCCACTTT. Its translation: CASSISGPGAPTLHF.

The gene calls are TRBV2 and TRBJ1-4, with D uncertain. The CDR3 runs 13 residues. The V gene's germline CDR1 is SNHLY and CDR2 FYNNEI. V gave up 4 bases and J gave up 7 bases, with 10 bases separating them. Written as DNA, the CDR3 is TGTGCCAGCAGTGGTGGGTTTAGTGAAAAACTGTTTTTT. Encoded protein: CASSGGFSEKLFF.

This clonotype was seen many times. CDR3 amino acids: CASRPQYGTGELFF. DNA of the CDR3: TGTGCCAGCAGGCCCCAGTATGGTACCGGGGAGCTGTTTTTT. The rearrangement uses TRBV7-2 and TRBJ2-2; D remains unclear. Deletions cut 6 bases from V and 5 bases from J, with 13 bases between. This CDR3 is 14 amino acids long. Germline loops: CDR1 SGHTA, CDR2 FQGNSA.

This clonotype was recorded at least ten times. This chain connects TRBV7-2 to TRBJ1-4; a weak D match, TRBD1 (5 bases). Trimming stripped 6 bases from V and 8 bases from J, with 19 bases between. Per the germline V gene, CDR1 is SGHTA and CDR2 is FQGNSA. This CDR3 is built from 15 residues. The DNA for the CDR3 is TGTGCCAGCAGACGGGTGGGGACGCAACGGGAAAAACTGTTTTTT. This encodes CASRRVGTQREKLFF.

This chain joins TRBV6-8 and TRBJ2-2; D is ambiguous. CDR3 length: 15 residues. Per germline, CDR1 MNHGY and CDR2 SAAAGT. Trimming took off 1 base at V and 0 bases at J, with 6 bases between the two ends. The CDR3 sequence: CASSYFTTNTGELFF. In DNA, the CDR3 is TGTGCCAGCAGTTACTTTACTACGAACACCGGGGAGCTGTTTTTT.

There are many counts of this clonotype. The chain employs TRBV2 and TRBJ1-2, with a weak D call TRBD1 (5 bases). This CDR3 contains 14 residues. V shed 7 bases and J shed 8 bases, with 20 bases lying between them. CDR1 is SNHLY, CDR2 FYNNEI, per germline. This CDR3 reads CASTSNRLNKGYTF. The CDR3 DNA sequence: TGTGCCAGCACAAGTAACAGGCTCAACAAGGGCTACACCTTC.

The chain links TRBV6-2 or TRBV6-3 to TRBJ2-5; 12 bases are a match to TRBD1. V shed 5 bases and J 5 bases; nucleotides not matched to a gene: 6. There are 15 residues in the CDR3. Germline assignment: CDR1 MNHEY and CDR2 SVGEGT. In DNA form, the CDR3 reads TGTGCCAGCAGTAACCGGGACAGGGGGCCTGAGACCCAGTACTTC. This translates into CASSNRDRGPETQYF.

At least ten counts were recorded for this clonotype. This chain uses TRBV11-1 with TRBJ2-2; no clear D. This CDR3 region has 15 residues. Per germline, CDR1 SGHAT and CDR2 FQDESV (reference sequence). The ends were cut back, 2 bases at V and 7 bases at J, with 14 bases in the middle. The CDR3 spells CASSLSTQGGGELFF. The CDR3 DNA reads as TGTGCCAGCAGCTTATCGACCCAAGGTGGCGGGGAGCTGTTTTTT.

This clonotype came up once. A far larger clone is just one base off, so this is likely a read error. The gene calls are TRBV6-1 and TRBJ2-7; 10 bases are shared with TRBD1. Germline V lookup: CDR1 MNHNS, CDR2 SASEGT. The CDR3 contains 15 residues. J lost 7 bases, V lost 8 bases, and 14 bases had no gene match. CDR3 in amino acids: CASCYSRDRGGEQYF. The CDR3 DNA is TGTGCCAGCTGTTACTCGCGGGACAGGGGTGGTGAGCAGTACTTC.

This clonotype was seen many times. The chain couples TRBV14 to TRBJ2-4; D may correspond to TRBD1 or TRBD2 (5 bases each). V dropped 4 bases and J dropped 8 bases, with 21 bases sitting between them. This CDR3 is 16 amino acids long. Germline V gene data show CDR1 as SGHDN and CDR2 as FVKESK. The CDR3 DNA is TGTGCCAGCAGCCCGGGGCGGGCCCTGGGAAGGGACATTCAGTACTTC. As protein: CASSPGRALGRDIQYF. Combining the CDR3 with reference TRBV14 and TRBJ2-4 gives the whole variable domain EAGVTQFPSHSVIEKGQTVTLRCDPISGHDNLYWYRRVMGKEIKFLLHFVKESKQDESGMPNNRFLAERTGGTYSTLKVQPAELEDSGVYFCASSPGRALGRDIQYFGAGTRLSVL.

This clonotype appeared many times. The J gene is TRBJ2-2, the V gene TRBV5-1, with D tentatively TRBD1 or TRBD2 (6 bases each). Germline-derived CDR1 and CDR2 are SGHRS and YFSETQ. This CDR3 region has 14 residues. V was cut by 0 bases and J by 9 bases, with 12 bases left in between. The CDR3, as DNA: TGCGCCAGCAGCTTGGAGGAGGGGGGTCGGGAGCTGTTTTTT. Translation gives CASSLEEGGRELFF.

This clonotype was seen at least ten times. The chain couples TRBV18 to TRBJ2-7; TRBD1 is a possible D gene (5 bases). The length of the CDR3 is 16 residues. The V end lost 4 bases, the J end lost 6 bases, and 22 bases lay between the germline ends. In germline, CDR1 is KGHSH, CDR2 LQKENI. The CDR3 spells CASSQNAGFPPREQYF. The CDR3 DNA is TGTGCCAGCTCACAGAATGCAGGGTTCCCCCCGCGCGAGCAGTACTTC.

This clonotype was recorded many times. The J gene is TRBJ2-7, the V gene TRBV7-6, with D perhaps assigned TRBD1 or TRBD2 (5 bases each). The CDR3 totals 13 residues. The germline V gene has CDR1 SGHVS and CDR2 FNYEAQ. V was trimmed by 1 base and J by 6 bases, leaving 10 bases between them. CDR3 nucleotide sequence: TGTGCCAGCAGCTTAGGAGAGGGGAGCGAGCAGTACTTC. Its protein product is CASSLGEGSEQYF.

This clonotype was recorded many times. This sequence joins TRBV29-1 and TRBJ2-6; D unclear. Trimming took off 5 bases at V and 0 bases at J, with 11 bases between the two ends. CDR3 length: 15 amino acids. Per the germline V gene, CDR1 is SQVTM and CDR2 is ANQGSEA. The CDR3 bases are TGCAGCGTTATACACCAGAGCTCTGGGGCCAACGTCCTGACTTTC. Protein sequence: CSVIHQSSGANVLTF. Full variable domain (outside the CDR3, taken from reference TRBV29-1 and TRBJ2-6): SAVISQKPSRDICQRGTSLTIQCQVDSQVTMMFWYRQQPGQSLTLIATANQGSEATYESGFVIDKFPISRPNLTFSTLTVSNMSPEDSSIYLCSVIHQSSGANVLTFGAGSRLTVL.

The gene calls are TRBV27 and TRBJ2-2, with D perhaps TRBD1 (5 bases). The germline V and J ends were trimmed by 4 bases and 5 bases, with 11 bases remaining between them. CDR3 length: 14 amino acids. The germline gives CDR1 MNHEY, CDR2 SMNVEV (reference sequence). In DNA, the CDR3 is TGTGCCAGCAGTTGGACAACTGAAACCGGGGAGCTGTTTTTT. Its translation: CASSWTTETGELFF.

This clonotype was seen at least ten times. The V and J genes are TRBV14 and TRBJ2-1; D possibly corresponds to TRBD1 (5 bases). Trimming took 2 bases from V and 9 from J, leaving 14 bases between them. The CDR3 consists of 14 residues. Germline V gene sequence: CDR1 SGHDN, CDR2 FVKESK. CDR3 in amino acids: CASSQLRAMGEQFF. The CDR3 bases are TGTGCCAGCAGCCAACTCAGGGCGATGGGTGAGCAGTTCTTC.

This clonotype was recorded many times. CDR3 nucleotide sequence: TGCAGTGTGAGTTACAGGAGCTCCTACAATGAGCAGTTCTTC. It codes for CSVSYRSSYNEQFF. V is TRBV20-1 and J is TRBJ2-1; TRBD1 is a possible D gene (5 bases). Germline loops: CDR1 DFQATT, CDR2 SNEGSKA (reference sequence). The CDR3 contains 14 residues. Trimming took off 7 bases at V and 0 bases at J, with 13 bases between the two ends.

This clonotype occurred many times. The CDR3 sequence is CASSQEFAGYTEAFF. CDR3 coding DNA: TGCGCCAGCAGCCAGGAATTCGCGGGGTACACTGAAGCTTTCTTT. The V call is TRBV4-1, the J call TRBJ1-1; D not resolved. Looked up from germline, CDR1 is MGHRA and CDR2 is YSYEKL. CDR3 size: 15 residues. V lost 3 bases and J 3 bases, leaving 14 bases between the germline ends.

This clonotype was seen repeatedly, ten times or more. In DNA form, the CDR3 reads TGCAGCGTTGTTCCCGCGGGGAACACAGATACGCAGTATTTT. Its protein product is CSVVPAGNTDTQYF. The gene calls are TRBV29-1 and TRBJ2-3, with D perhaps TRBD2 (6 bases). CDR1 is SQVTM, CDR2 ANQGSEA, per germline. The CDR3 has 14 residues. Trimming took off 4 bases at V and 2 bases at J, with 13 bases between the two ends.

This clonotype showed up many times. The rearrangement uses TRBV2 and TRBJ2-2; unclear D gene. Trimming pared 1 base from V and 8 bases from J, leaving 14 bases between. CDR1 and CDR2 (germline): SNHLY, FYNNEI. The CDR3 is 15 amino acids. Here the CDR3 reads CASSEEVDVTGELFF. The CDR3 region has the DNA TGTGCCAGCAGTGAAGAAGTGGACGTAACAGGGGAGCTGTTTTTT.

This clonotype was counted ten times or more. The chain uses TRBV6-5 and TRBJ2-1, with 9 bases that match TRBD2. The V gene end was trimmed by 4 bases and the J gene end by 4 bases; junction bases not matched to a gene: 8. The CDR3 consists of 16 residues. Germline CDR1 is MNHEY and CDR2 is SVGAGI. CDR3 region: CASSSRGGGAYNEQFF. The CDR3 DNA reads TGTGCCAGCAGTTCTCGGGGCGGGGGGGCTTACAATGAGCAGTTCTTC.

This clonotype was recorded at least ten times. The CDR3 nucleotides read TGTGCCAGCAGCCTAGGGGGCGTGAACGGAAACACCATATATTTT. Its protein product is CASSLGGVNGNTIYF. The V and J genes are TRBV7-2 and TRBJ1-3; 7 positions match TRBD1. From germline, CDR1 is SGHTA and CDR2 FQGNSA. V trimming: 5 bases; J trimming: 4 bases; junction bases outside the gene matches: 8. CDR3 size: 15 residues.

The V call is TRBV29-1, the J call TRBJ2-6; the D is unclear. Trimming stripped 1 base from V and 3 bases from J, with 4 bases between. CDR1 is SQVTM, CDR2 ANQGSEA, per germline. The CDR3 covers 13 residues. The CDR3 protein is CSVEVDGANVLTF. The DNA for the CDR3 is TGCAGCGTTGAAGTAGATGGGGCCAACGTCCTGACTTTC.

The chain combines TRBV7-3 with TRBJ2-3; D may be TRBD2 (5 bases). The CDR3 has 14 amino acids. CDR1 and CDR2 from the germline V gene are SGHTA and FQGTGA. Deletions cut 2 bases from V and 2 bases from J, with 8 bases between. DNA for the CDR3: TGTGCCAGCAGCTTAGGAGCGGACACAGATACGCAGTATTTT. Its translation: CASSLGADTDTQYF.

In this sample, this clonotype turned up many times. CDR3 nucleotides: TGTGCCAGCAGCCCCCGGACTAGCGGGGGTCCAACCCCCCCCACAGATACGCAGTATTTT. It is translated as CASSPRTSGGPTPPTDTQYF. The chain joins TRBV6-6 to TRBJ2-3; 13 bases match TRBD2. J was trimmed by 2 bases and V by 6 bases; bases with no gene match: 17. CDR1 and CDR2 (germline): MNHNY, SVGAGI (reference sequence). The CDR3 totals 20 residues.

The V call is TRBV12-3 or TRBV12-4, the J call TRBJ2-1, with no clear D. The CDR3 has 14 amino acids. Trimming stripped 6 bases from V and 5 bases from J, with 14 bases between. The DNA of the CDR3 is TGTGCCAGCAGGAAATACGACACCGACAATGAGCAGTTCTTC. This sequence encodes CASRKYDTDNEQFF.

This clonotype was counted ten times or more. The V call is TRBV20-1, the J call TRBJ2-2, with TRBD1 matching over 8 bases. The CDR3 loop spans 14 amino acids. V dropped 2 bases and J dropped 7; count of bases not matched to a gene: 6. Germline V gene data show CDR1 as DFQATT and CDR2 as SNEGSKA (reference sequence). CDR3 region: CSARPDRGGGELFF. In DNA, the CDR3 is TGCAGTGCTAGACCCGACAGGGGAGGCGGGGAGCTGTTTTTT.